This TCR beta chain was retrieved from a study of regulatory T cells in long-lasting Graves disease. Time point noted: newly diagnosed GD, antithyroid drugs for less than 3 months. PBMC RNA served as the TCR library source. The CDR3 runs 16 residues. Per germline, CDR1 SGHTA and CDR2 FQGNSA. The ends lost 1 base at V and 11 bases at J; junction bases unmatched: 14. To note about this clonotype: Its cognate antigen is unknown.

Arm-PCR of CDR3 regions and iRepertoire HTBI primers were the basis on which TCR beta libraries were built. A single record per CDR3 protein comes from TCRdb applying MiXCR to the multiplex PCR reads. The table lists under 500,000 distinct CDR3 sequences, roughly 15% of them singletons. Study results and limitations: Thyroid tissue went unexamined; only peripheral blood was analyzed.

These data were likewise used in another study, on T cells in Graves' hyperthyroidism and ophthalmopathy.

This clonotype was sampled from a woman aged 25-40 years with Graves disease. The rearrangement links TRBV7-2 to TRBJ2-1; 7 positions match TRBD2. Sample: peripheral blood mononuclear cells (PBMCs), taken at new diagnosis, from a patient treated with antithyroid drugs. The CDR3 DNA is TGTGCCAGCAGCTTAGATAGTGGGAGGGCCGTTTTAAAGCAGTTCTTC. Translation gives CASSLDSGRAVLKQFF.